Listed below are T cell receptor beta chains from one sample, sequenced in a study of control samples from healthy donors and cancer patients. Clones were read by immunoSEQ multiplex PCR, and TCRdb kept only the in-frame ones, dropping some. This table holds fewer than 200,000 clones. The sample was blood. All receptors come from a woman younger than 45 in good health. CDR3s include the opening cysteine and the closing phenylalanine or tryptophan. D genes are given only for firm matches.

v_call,j_call,d_call,cdr3_aa,cdr3_nt
TRBV27,TRBJ1-2,TRBD1,CASSLNRGDGYTF,TGTGCCAGCAGTTTAAACAGGGGGGACGGCTACACCTTC
TRBV6-6,TRBJ2-3,.,CASRKGGLGDTQYF,TGTGCCAGCAGGAAAGGAGGTTTGGGAGATACGCAGTATTTT
TRBV28,TRBJ2-7,TRBD1,CASSRPGGTYEQYF,TGTGCCAGCAGTCGGCCAGGGGGAACCTACGAGCAGTACTTC
TRBV5-1,TRBJ2-7,.,CASSSGLGDPYEQYF,TGCGCCAGCAGCTCTGGGCTGGGAGATCCCTACGAGCAGTACTTC
TRBV6-5,TRBJ1-2,TRBD1,CAGSSTGGAVGYTF,TGTGCCGGCAGTAGTACAGGGGGCGCGGTGGGCTACACCTTC
TRBV7-9,TRBJ2-1,.,CASSLRRDSANEQFF,TGTGCCAGCAGCTTACGACGGGATTCAGCCAATGAGCAGTTCTTC
TRBV28,TRBJ1-5,.,CASVRERAANQPQHF,TGTGCCAGCGTACGGGAGCGGGCAGCCAATCAGCCCCAGCATTTT
TRBV5-1,TRBJ1-4,.,CASSLKDSHPEKLFF,TGCGCCAGCAGCTTGAAGGACTCCCACCCGGAAAAACTGTTTTTT
TRBV28,TRBJ1-3,.,CASSLERGSRNTIYF,TGTGCCAGCAGTTTAGAGAGGGGATCTCGAAACACCATATATTTT
TRBV3-1/TRBV3-2,TRBJ2-3,TRBD2,CASSSSGPDTQYF,TGTGCCAGCAGCAGTAGCGGGCCAGATACGCAGTATTTT
TRBV7-2,TRBJ1-2,.,CASSSQINYGYTF,TGTGCCAGCAGCTCACAGATTAACTATGGCTACACCTTC
TRBV6-1,TRBJ2-7,.,CASSEMPDSSYEQYF,TGTGCCAGCAGTGAAATGCCGGACAGCTCCTACGAGCAGTACTTC
TRBV7-8,TRBJ2-1,.,CASGTGESYNEQFF,TGTGCCAGCGGCACCGGGGAATCCTACAATGAGCAGTTCTTC
TRBV3-1/TRBV3-2,TRBJ2-2,.,CASRDSNTGELFF,TGTGCCAGCCGGGACTCGAACACCGGGGAGCTGTTTTTT
TRBV27,TRBJ2-7,TRBD2,CASSFGGGGYEQYF,TGTGCCAGCAGTTTTGGCGGGGGGGGGTACGAGCAGTACTTC
TRBV3-1/TRBV3-2,TRBJ2-2,.,CASSLRQVANTGELFF,TGTGCCAGCAGCCTACGACAGGTCGCGAACACCGGGGAGCTGTTTTTT
TRBV6-5,TRBJ1-4,.,CASNSRATNEKLFF,TGTGCCAGCAACTCTAGGGCCACCAATGAAAAACTGTTTTTT
TRBV19,TRBJ1-2,.,CASSPGSYGYTF,TGTGCCAGTAGTCCAGGGAGCTATGGCTACACCTTC
TRBV15,TRBJ2-2,TRBD2,CATSSRTSGGALFF,TGTGCCACCAGCTCACGGACTAGCGGGGGGGCGCTGTTTTTT
TRBV6-5,TRBJ2-7,.,CASSYGRTNSYEQYF,TGTGCCAGCAGTTACGGTAGGACGAACTCCTACGAGCAGTACTTC
TRBV27,TRBJ1-1,.,CASSLTRRGTEAFF,TGTGCCAGCAGTTTAACCAGGCGGGGGACTGAAGCTTTCTTT
TRBV6-5,TRBJ2-1,TRBD1,CASSLRDRDYNEQFF,TGTGCCAGCAGTTTACGGGACAGGGACTACAATGAGCAGTTCTTC
TRBV6-4,TRBJ2-2,.,CASMRTSAGGELFF,TGTGCCAGCATGAGGACCTCCGCCGGCGGGGAGCTGTTTTTT
TRBV5-1,TRBJ1-1,.,CASQNGGGTEAFF,TGCGCCAGCCAGAACGGGGGTGGAACTGAAGCTTTCTTT
TRBV4-3,TRBJ1-2,TRBD1,CASSQGGTGGYGYTF,TGCGCCAGCAGCCAAGGGGGGACAGGGGGCTATGGCTACACCTTC
TRBV5-1,TRBJ2-5,TRBD2,CASSLLSGGSQETQYF,TGCGCCAGCAGCTTGCTGAGCGGGGGCAGCCAAGAGACCCAGTACTTC
TRBV27,TRBJ1-6,.,CASSLHTSFNSPLHF,TGTGCCAGCAGTTTACATACATCTTTCAATTCACCCCTCCACTTT
TRBV5-4,TRBJ2-5,TRBD1,CASSDRGGETQYF,TGTGCCAGCAGCGACAGGGGTGGAGAGACCCAGTACTTC
TRBV7-2,TRBJ2-1,TRBD1,CASSQGQVYYNEQFF,TGTGCCAGCAGCCAGGGACAGGTTTACTACAATGAGCAGTTCTTC
TRBV7-8,TRBJ2-3,.,CASSWRAGISTDTQYF,TGTGCCAGCAGCTGGAGAGCAGGGATCAGCACAGATACGCAGTATTTT
TRBV19,TRBJ1-1,.,CASNDRANTEAFF,TGTGCCAGTAACGACAGAGCGAACACTGAAGCTTTCTTT
TRBV5-1,TRBJ2-7,.,CASSLARGPGHGYEQYF,TGCGCCAGCAGCTTGGCTCGTGGTCCGGGACATGGCTACGAGCAGTACTTC
TRBV6-2/TRBV6-3,TRBJ1-6,.,CASSYSGSSYNSPLHF,TGTGCCAGCAGTTACTCGGGCAGCTCCTATAATTCACCCCTCCACTTT
TRBV7-2,TRBJ2-5,.,CASSTYQETQYF,TGTGCCAGCAGCACGTACCAAGAGACCCAGTACTTC
TRBV10-2,TRBJ2-7,.,CASRTSSYEQYF,TGCGCCAGCAGGACAAGCTCCTACGAGCAGTACTTC
TRBV6-6,TRBJ1-3,.,CASTAGGVISGNTIYF,TGTGCCAGCACCGCGGGGGGGGTGATCTCTGGAAACACCATATATTTT
TRBV18,TRBJ2-7,TRBD1,CASSPNSGTGSYEQYF,TGTGCCAGCTCACCAAATTCCGGGACAGGGTCCTACGAGCAGTACTTC
TRBV4-3,TRBJ2-7,.,CASSQARGVNEQYF,TGCGCCAGCAGCCAAGCCCGAGGGGTTAACGAGCAGTACTTC
TRBV20-1,TRBJ1-2,.,CSAGHRYGYTF,TGCAGTGCGGGACACAGATATGGCTACACCTTC
TRBV18,TRBJ1-1,.,CASSPGPAGDTEAFF,TGTGCCAGCTCCCCTGGCCCCGCGGGAGACACTGAAGCTTTCTTT
TRBV2,TRBJ1-4,.,CASTRDWVNEKLFF,TGTGCCAGCACTCGGGACTGGGTGAATGAAAAACTGTTTTTT
TRBV27,TRBJ1-6,.,CASSFSGGSPLHF,TGTGCCAGCAGTTTCTCGGGGGGTTCACCCCTCCACTTT
TRBV27,TRBJ1-6,TRBD1,CASKVWDREYSPLHF,TGTGCCAGCAAGGTTTGGGACAGGGAGTATTCACCCCTCCACTTT
TRBV28,TRBJ1-1,.,CASSSLGGRRDTEAFF,TGTGCCAGCAGTTCCCTGGGGGGGAGGAGGGACACTGAAGCTTTCTTT